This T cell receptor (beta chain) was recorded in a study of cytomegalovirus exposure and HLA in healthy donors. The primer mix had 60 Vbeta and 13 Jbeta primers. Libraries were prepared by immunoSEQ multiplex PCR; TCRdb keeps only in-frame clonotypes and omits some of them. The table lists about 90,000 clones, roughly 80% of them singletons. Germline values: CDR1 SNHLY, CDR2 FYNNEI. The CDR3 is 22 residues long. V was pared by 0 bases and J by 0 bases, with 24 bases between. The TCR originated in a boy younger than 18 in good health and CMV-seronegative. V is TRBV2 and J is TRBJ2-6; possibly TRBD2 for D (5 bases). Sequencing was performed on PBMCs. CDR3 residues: CASSEALRVSRFDYSGANVLTF. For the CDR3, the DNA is TGTGCCAGCAGTGAAGCGCTTCGGGTTAGTCGGTTTGACTACTCTGGGGCCAACGTCCTGACTTTC. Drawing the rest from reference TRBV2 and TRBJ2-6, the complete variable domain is EPEVTQTPSHQVTQMGQEVILRCVPISNHLYFYWYRQILGQKVEFLVSFYNNEISEKSEIFDDQFSVERPDGSNFTLKIRSTKLEDSAMYFCASSEALRVSRFDYSGANVLTFGAGSRLTVL.